This T cell receptor beta chain was recorded in a study of cytomegalovirus exposure and HLA in healthy donors. Broader study findings: It was reportedly the case that the classifier diagnosed cytomegalovirus status with high specificity and sensitivity.

Germline V gene sequence: CDR1 MNHEY, CDR2 SVGAGI. V lost 0 bases and J lost 1, with 6 bases in between. The CDR3 runs to 15 residues. As to this clone: No antigen is known for it.

Assay used: immunoSEQ multiplex PCR; TCRdb lists only in-frame clones, some missing. The sample shows around 61,000 clones, roughly nine tenths of them seen only once. This clonotype was obtained from a man younger than 30 in good health and CMV-seronegative. The specimen was PBMCs. The chain has TRBV6-5 and TRBJ1-4, with D perhaps TRBD1 (5 bases). The CDR3 is CASSYSGGTNEKLFF. The CDR3 region has the DNA TGTGCCAGCAGTTACTCGGGGGGAACTAATGAAAAACTGTTTTTT.